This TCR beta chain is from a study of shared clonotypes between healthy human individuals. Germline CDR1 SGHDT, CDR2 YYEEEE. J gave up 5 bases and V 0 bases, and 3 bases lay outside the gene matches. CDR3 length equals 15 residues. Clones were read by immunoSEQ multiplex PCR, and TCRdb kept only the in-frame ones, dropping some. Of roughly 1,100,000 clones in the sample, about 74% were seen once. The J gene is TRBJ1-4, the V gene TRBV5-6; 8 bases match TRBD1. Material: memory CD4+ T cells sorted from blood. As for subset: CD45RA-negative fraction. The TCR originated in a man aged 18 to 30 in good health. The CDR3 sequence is CASSLDDRGNEKLFF. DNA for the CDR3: TGTGCCAGCAGCTTGGATGACAGGGGAAATGAAAAACTGTTTTTT.